The 12 T cell receptor beta chains in this list originate from one sample, sequenced in a study of blood T cell repertoires in COVID-19 (dated by TCRdb to the early 2020s). Libraries were constructed by the immunoSEQ multiplex PCR assay. Sourced from immuneACCESS, this table was stored by TCRdb with only in-frame sequences that have V and J called. A share of the clones is absent; for the studies checked, an unresolved V gene accounts for under half, and the remainder has no known explanation. For this sample the table gives roughly 160,000 clones, of which about nine tenths were detected only once. The ten largest make up 3.9% of the sample. The specimen was peripheral blood. The receptors were gathered from a woman aged 60-75 years who had recovered from COVID-19.

The chain uses TRBV2 and TRBJ1-1; D is perhaps TRBD1 (5 bases). The CDR3 loop spans 15 amino acids. CDR1 SNHLY and CDR2 FYNNEI come from the germline V gene. V lost 11 bases and J lost 10, with 29 bases in between. CDR3 region: CARRGGENPEGRAFF. DNA for the CDR3: TGTGCCCGCCGGGGGGGGGAGAATCCGGAAGGTAGAGCTTTCTTT.

This chain joins TRBV5-1 and TRBJ2-2; 15 nucleotides match TRBD2. With 3 bases clipped from V and 4 bases from J, the junction kept 7 bases outside the gene matches. Germline CDR1 reads SGHRS; CDR2 reads YFSETQ. The CDR3 is 18 amino acids. CDR3 DNA: TGCGCCAGCAGCTCGGGACTAGCGGGGGGCCTGGTCACCGGGGAGCTGTTTTTT. Translating it yields CASSSGLAGGLVTGELFF.

The chain combines TRBV7-6 with TRBJ2-5; D is perhaps TRBD1 (6 bases). The CDR3 spans 12 residues. Germline V lookup: CDR1 SGHVS, CDR2 FNYEAQ. Between the trimmed V and J ends, which lost 9 bases and 2 bases, there was a span of 10 bases. In DNA form, the CDR3 reads TGTGCCAGTCAGGGGATTCAAGAGACCCAGTACTTC. Residues: CASQGIQETQYF.

The V call is TRBV28, the J call TRBJ1-3; the match to TRBD1 covers 7 bases. Losses at the gene ends were 10 bases for V and 5 bases for J; bases not matched to a gene: 5. The CDR3 totals 12 residues. CDR1 and CDR2 (germline): MDHEN, SYDVKM. The CDR3 DNA sequence: TGTGCCACCTCGACAGGGAGAAACACCATATATTTT. This translates into CATSTGRNTIYF.

The V and J genes are TRBV7-2 and TRBJ1-4, with TRBD1 matching 8 bases. The trim removed 5 bases at V and 9 bases at J, leaving 8 bases unmatched. The CDR3 totals 14 residues. The germline CDR1 and CDR2 sequences are SGHTA and FQGNSA. The CDR3 coding sequence is TGTGCCAGCAGCCTGGACAGGGCCAATAAAAAACTGTTTTTT. Its protein product is CASSLDRANKKLFF.

The gene calls are TRBV5-1 and TRBJ1-5, with 7 bases aligning to TRBD1. This CDR3 is built from 14 residues. Trimming cost V 2 bases and J 7 bases; bases outside gene matches: 6. In germline, CDR1 is SGHRS, CDR2 YFSETQ. Written as DNA, the CDR3 is TGCGCCAGCAGCTTAACAGGGGATGAGCAGCCCCAGCATTTT. This codes for CASSLTGDEQPQHF.

V and J are TRBV30 and TRBJ1-2; D is unresolved. V lost 1 base to trimming and J lost 0 bases, with 9 bases between them. Germline V lookup: CDR1 GTSNPN, CDR2 SVGIG (reference sequence). This CDR3 is built from 14 residues. The CDR3 is CAWSGMTSNYGYTF. CDR3 nucleotides: TGTGCCTGGAGTGGCATGACATCTAACTATGGCTACACCTTC.

The chain joins TRBV3-1 (or the pseudogene TRBV3-2) to TRBJ1-2; TRBD1 aligns across 9 bases. CDR3 length equals 13 residues. The germline CDR1 and CDR2 sequences are LGHDT and YNNKEL (reference sequence). V lost 4 bases, J lost 7 bases, and 4 bases stayed unmatched. In nucleotides, the CDR3 is TGTGCCAGCAGCCCCAGGGACAGGGTTGGCTACACCTTC. Its protein product is CASSPRDRVGYTF.

The rearrangement links TRBV7-2 to TRBJ2-1; D uncertain. The V gene's germline CDR1 is SGHTA and CDR2 FQGNSA. The CDR3 is 14 amino acids. V was cut by 1 base and J by 1 base, with 5 bases left in between. This CDR3 reads CASSLEQSYNEQFF. The CDR3 nucleotides are TGTGCCAGCAGCTTAGAACAGTCCTACAATGAGCAGTTCTTC.

This clone was detected only once. The chain recombines TRBV2 with TRBJ1-6, with TRBD1 matching 7 bases. Looked up from germline, CDR1 is SNHLY and CDR2 is FYNNEI. This CDR3 region has 15 residues. V trimming: 5 bases; J trimming: 8 bases; junction bases outside the gene matches: 9. This CDR3 reads CASSPDRAADSPLHF. Written as DNA, the CDR3 is TGTGCCAGCAGTCCCGACAGGGCGGCGGATTCACCCCTCCACTTT. The variable domain in full, with the rest retrieved from reference TRBV2 and TRBJ1-6, is EPEVTQTPSHQVTQMGQEVILRCVPISNHLYFYWYRQILGQKVEFLVSFYNNEISEKSEIFDDQFSVERPDGSNFTLKIRSTKLEDSAMYFCASSPDRAADSPLHFGNGTRLTVT.

The chain is built from TRBV28 and TRBJ2-1; 10 nucleotides line up with TRBD2. The V gene end was trimmed by 7 bases and the J gene end by 1 base; junction bases not matched to a gene: 4. The CDR3 has 15 amino acids. The germline V gene encodes CDR1 MDHEN and CDR2 SYDVKM. The DNA of the CDR3 is TGTGCCAGCATCCCTAGCGGGGGATCCTACAATGAGCAGTTCTTC. The encoded protein is CASIPSGGSYNEQFF.

This clone was counted between two and nine times. The V gene is TRBV19, the J gene TRBJ1-6; D possibly corresponds to TRBD1 (5 bases). CDR3 length equals 15 residues. Germline values: CDR1 LNHDA, CDR2 SQIVND (reference sequence). The V and J ends lost 9 bases and 6 bases respectively, with 18 bases between them. CDR3 residues: CASNPQGSGNSPLHF. In nucleotides, the CDR3 is TGTGCCAGCAATCCTCAGGGTTCGGGTAATTCACCCCTCCACTTT. Filled out from reference TRBV19 and TRBJ1-6, the complete variable domain reads DGGITQSPKYLFRKEGQNVTLSCEQNLNHDAMYWYRQDPGQGLRLIYYSQIVNDFQKGDIAEGYSVSREKKESFPLTVTSAQKNPTAFYLCASNPQGSGNSPLHFGNGTRLTVT.